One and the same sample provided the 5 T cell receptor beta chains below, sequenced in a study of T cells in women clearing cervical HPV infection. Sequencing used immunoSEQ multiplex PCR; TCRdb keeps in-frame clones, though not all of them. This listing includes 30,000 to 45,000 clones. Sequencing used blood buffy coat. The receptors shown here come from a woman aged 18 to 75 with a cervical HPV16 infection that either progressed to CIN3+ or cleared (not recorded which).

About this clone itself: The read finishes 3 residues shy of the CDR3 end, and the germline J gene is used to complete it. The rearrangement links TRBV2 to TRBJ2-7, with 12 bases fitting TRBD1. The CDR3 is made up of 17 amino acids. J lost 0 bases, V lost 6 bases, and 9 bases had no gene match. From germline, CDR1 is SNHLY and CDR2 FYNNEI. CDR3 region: CASSVAGQGAFSYEQYF. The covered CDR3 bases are TGTGCCAGCAGCGTGGCGGGACAGGGGGCTTTCTCCTACGAG.

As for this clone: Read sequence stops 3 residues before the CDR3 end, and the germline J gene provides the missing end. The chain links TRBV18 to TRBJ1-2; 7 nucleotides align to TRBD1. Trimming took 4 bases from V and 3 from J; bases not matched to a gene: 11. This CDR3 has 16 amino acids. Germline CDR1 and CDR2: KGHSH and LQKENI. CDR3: CASSHTNDRVDYGYTF. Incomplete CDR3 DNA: TGTGCCAGCTCACATACCAACGACAGGGTAGACTATGGC.

CDR3: CASSLGPSGGSSYEQYF. Partial CDR3 DNA: TGTGCCAGCAGCTTAGGTCCGAGCGGGGGGTCCTCCTACGAG. This chain links TRBV7-6 with TRBJ2-7; TRBD2 matches 9 bases. The read gets to within 3 residues of the CDR3 end, and the germline J gene fills in the rest. Germline assignment: CDR1 SGHVS and CDR2 FNYEAQ. The ends lost 1 base at V and 0 bases at J; junction bases unmatched: 7. This CDR3 is 17 amino acids long.

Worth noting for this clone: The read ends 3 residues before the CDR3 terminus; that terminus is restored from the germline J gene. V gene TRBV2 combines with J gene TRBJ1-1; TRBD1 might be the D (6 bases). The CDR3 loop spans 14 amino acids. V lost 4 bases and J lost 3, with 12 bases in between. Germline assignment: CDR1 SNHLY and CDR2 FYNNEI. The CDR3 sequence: CASSAQGTHTEAFF. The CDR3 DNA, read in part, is TGTGCCAGCAGTGCACAGGGCACTCACACTGAA.

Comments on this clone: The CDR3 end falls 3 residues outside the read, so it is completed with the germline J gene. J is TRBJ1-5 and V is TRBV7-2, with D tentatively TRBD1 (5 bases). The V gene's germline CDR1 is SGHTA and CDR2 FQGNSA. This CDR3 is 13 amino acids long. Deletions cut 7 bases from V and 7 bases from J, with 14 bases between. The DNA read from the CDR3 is TGTGCCAGCACCCCCAGGAGGGGACAGCCC. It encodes CASTPRRGQP. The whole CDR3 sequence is CASTPRRGQPQHF.